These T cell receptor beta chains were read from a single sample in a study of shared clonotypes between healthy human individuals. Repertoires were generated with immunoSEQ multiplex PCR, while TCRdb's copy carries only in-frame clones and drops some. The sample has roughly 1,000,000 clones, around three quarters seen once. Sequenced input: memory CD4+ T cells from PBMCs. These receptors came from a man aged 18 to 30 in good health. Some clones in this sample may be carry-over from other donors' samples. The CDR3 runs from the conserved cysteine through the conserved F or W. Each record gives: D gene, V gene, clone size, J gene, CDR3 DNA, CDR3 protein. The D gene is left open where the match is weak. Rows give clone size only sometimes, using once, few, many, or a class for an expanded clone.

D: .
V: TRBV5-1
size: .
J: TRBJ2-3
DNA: TGCGCCAGCCGGGCGGGGAGCACAGATACGCAGTATTTT
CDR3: CASRAGSTDTQYF

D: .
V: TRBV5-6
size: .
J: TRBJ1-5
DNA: TGTGCCAGCAGCTTGTATCAGGATAATCAGCCCCAGCATTTT
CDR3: CASSLYQDNQPQHF

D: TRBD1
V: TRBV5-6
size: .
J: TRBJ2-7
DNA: TGTGCCAGCAGCTGGACAGGGGGGCTCTACGAGCAGTACTTC
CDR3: CASSWTGGLYEQYF

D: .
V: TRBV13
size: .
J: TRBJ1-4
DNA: TGTGCCAGCAGCTTAGGCGACTCTAATGAAAAACTGTTTTTT
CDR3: CASSLGDSNEKLFF

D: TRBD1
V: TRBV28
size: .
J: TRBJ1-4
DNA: TGTGCCAGCAGTTGGACAGGCCGTGAAAAACTGTTTTTT
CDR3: CASSWTGREKLFF

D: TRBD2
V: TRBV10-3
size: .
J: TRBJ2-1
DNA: TGTGCCATCAGTGAGACCCTAGCGGGAGTGGGCAATGAGCAGTTCTTC
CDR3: CAISETLAGVGNEQFF

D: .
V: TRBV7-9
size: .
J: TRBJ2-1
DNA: TGTGCCAGCAGTTACGCGCGGCCAGCCGCAGGGTACAATGAGCAGTTCTTC
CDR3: CASSYARPAAGYNEQFF

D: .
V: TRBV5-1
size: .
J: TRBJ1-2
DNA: TGCGCCAGCAGTGCCGGGGCAGCTAACTATGGCTACACCTTC
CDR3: CASSAGAANYGYTF

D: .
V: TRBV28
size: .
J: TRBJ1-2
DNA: TGTGCCAGCAGTTTACCCACTCGAGGCTATGGCTACACCTTC
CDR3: CASSLPTRGYGYTF

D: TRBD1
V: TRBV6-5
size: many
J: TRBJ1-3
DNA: TGTGCCAGCAGTCCACAGGGGCACTCTGGAAACACCATATATTTT
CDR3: CASSPQGHSGNTIYF

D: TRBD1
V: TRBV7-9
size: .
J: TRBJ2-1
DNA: TGTGCCAGCAGTAGGCAGGGGGTGTACAATGAGCAGTTCTTC
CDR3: CASSRQGVYNEQFF

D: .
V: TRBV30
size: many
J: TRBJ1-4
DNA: TGTGCCTGGAGAGCCCTCATCGGGTCTCGGGGTGAAAAACTGTTTTTT
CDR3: CAWRALIGSRGEKLFF

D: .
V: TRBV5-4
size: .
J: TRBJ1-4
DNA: TGTGCCAGCAGCGCAAGGGTAGCTAATGAAAAACTGTTTTTT
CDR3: CASSARVANEKLFF

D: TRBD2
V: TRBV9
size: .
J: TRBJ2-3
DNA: TGTGCCAGCAGCGCCTTGACTAGCGGGAGCACAGATACGCAGTATTTT
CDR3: CASSALTSGSTDTQYF

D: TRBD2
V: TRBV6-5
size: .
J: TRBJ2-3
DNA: TGTGCCAGCAGTTACCGGGGGGAGACAGATACGCAGTATTTT
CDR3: CASSYRGETDTQYF

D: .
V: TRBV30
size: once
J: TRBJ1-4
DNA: TGTGCCTGGAGTTTGGGCCCCTATGAAAAACTGTTTTTT
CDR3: CAWSLGPYEKLFF

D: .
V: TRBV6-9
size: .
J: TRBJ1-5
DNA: TGTGCCAGCAATATTAACAGGGAAGGATGTCAGCCCCAGCATTTT
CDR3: CASNINREGCQPQHF

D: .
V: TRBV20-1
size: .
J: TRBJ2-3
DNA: TGCAGTGCCCCGATGCGAGATACGCAGTATTTT
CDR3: CSAPMRDTQYF

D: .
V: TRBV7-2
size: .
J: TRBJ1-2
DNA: TGTGCCAGCAGCTTAGATACAACCTATGGCTACACCTTC
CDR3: CASSLDTTYGYTF

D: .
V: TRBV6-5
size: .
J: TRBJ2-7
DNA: TGTGCCAGCAGTTACCGACCCGGGGGCTCCTACGAGCAGTACTTC
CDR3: CASSYRPGGSYEQYF

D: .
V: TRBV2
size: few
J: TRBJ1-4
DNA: TGTGCCAGCAGTGAAGCGAACAGGGATAATGAAAAACTGTTTTTT
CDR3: CASSEANRDNEKLFF

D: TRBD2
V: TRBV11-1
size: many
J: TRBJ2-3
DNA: TGTGCCAGCAGTCCTCAAAGCGGGGACCCAGATACGCAGTATTTT
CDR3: CASSPQSGDPDTQYF

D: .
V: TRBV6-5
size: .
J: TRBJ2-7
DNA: TGTGCCAGCAGTTACGACAGGAAGTCCTACGAGCAGTACTTC
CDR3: CASSYDRKSYEQYF

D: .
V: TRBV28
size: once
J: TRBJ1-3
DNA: TGTGCCAGCAGTCTCCCCAGGCGGGACACCATATATTTT
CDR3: CASSLPRRDTIYF

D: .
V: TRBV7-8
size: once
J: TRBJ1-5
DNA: TGTGCCAGCAGCTACGAGACACGGGGGATTTCCCAGCATTTT
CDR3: CASSYETRGISQHF

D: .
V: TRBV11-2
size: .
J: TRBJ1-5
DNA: TGTGCCAGCAATTCAAGGGGGGTTGGTAGCAATCAGCCCCAGCATTTT
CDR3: CASNSRGVGSNQPQHF

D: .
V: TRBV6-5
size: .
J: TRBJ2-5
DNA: TGTGCCAGCAGTTGGAGGGCGTACCAAGAGACCCAGTACTTC
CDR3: CASSWRAYQETQYF

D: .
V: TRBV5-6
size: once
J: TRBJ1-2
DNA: TGTGCCAGCAGCTTGCCACGCGGACATAAAGAAGGCTACACCTTC
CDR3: CASSLPRGHKEGYTF

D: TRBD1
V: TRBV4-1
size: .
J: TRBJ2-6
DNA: TGCGCCAGCAGCCAGCGTCCTCCGGGACAGGGCACCGGGACCAACGTCCTGACTTTC
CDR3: CASSQRPPGQGTGTNVLTF

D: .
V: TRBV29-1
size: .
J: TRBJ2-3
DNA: TGCAGCGTTGACGAGGGCTCAGATACGCAGTATTTT
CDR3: CSVDEGSDTQYF